The source of this TCR beta chain is a study of blood T cell repertoires in COVID-19. As for the study in general: COVID-19 samples from acute and convalescent phases originated in the United States, Italy and Spain. T cells, B-cell-depleted T cells, or PBMCs supplied cDNA or gDNA.

Seattle patient enrollment occurred during active infection, with longitudinal follow-up thereafter. In the authors' workflow: Amplification of reference gene primers provided the estimated nucleated cell counts. Only in-frame clones appear in the TCRdb table, and some are missing; sequencing was by immunoSEQ multiplex PCR. That table is the source of V, J and clone size, and D and trimming were worked out from the DNA. Among a few hundred thousand clones listed, more than 70% were seen once. Sample: peripheral blood. This clonotype was sampled from an older woman with COVID-19, enrolled during active disease.

CDR3 in amino acids: CASSVTQSGTGYGYTF. CDR3 sequence (DNA): TGTGCCAGTAGTGTCACTCAATCCGGGACAGGCTATGGCTACACCTTC. The chain combines TRBV19 with TRBJ1-2, with 8 bases that match TRBD1. With 5 bases clipped from V and 4 bases from J, the junction kept 12 bases outside the gene matches. Germline assignment: CDR1 LNHDA and CDR2 SQIVND (reference sequence). This CDR3 region has 16 residues. Variable domain in full (rest from reference TRBV19 and TRBJ1-2): DGGITQSPKYLFRKEGQNVTLSCEQNLNHDAMYWYRQDPGQGLRLIYYSQIVNDFQKGDIAEGYSVSREKKESFPLTVTSAQKNPTAFYLCASSVTQSGTGYGYTFGSGTRLTVV.